This entry describes one T cell receptor beta chain. This sample was taken from a study of technical replicates of blood from a few donors. Clones were sequenced by immunoSEQ multiplex PCR, and TCRdb holds only the in-frame ones, with some missing. The sample shows approximately 100,000 clones, under 97% of them seen only once. V dropped 7 bases and J dropped 3; count of bases not matched to a gene: 25. Germline V gives CDR1 SQVTM, CDR2 ANQGSEA. The CDR3 loop spans 19 amino acids. V gene TRBV29-1 combines with J gene TRBJ1-2, with 8 positions matching TRBD1. The sequenced sample consisted of T cells isolated from PBMCs. The receptor was derived from a human donor in good health. The CDR3 spells CSDQKLSHGQGALYYGYTF. DNA of the CDR3: TGCAGCGACCAAAAACTGTCCCACGGGCAGGGGGCGTTATACTATGGCTACACCTTC.